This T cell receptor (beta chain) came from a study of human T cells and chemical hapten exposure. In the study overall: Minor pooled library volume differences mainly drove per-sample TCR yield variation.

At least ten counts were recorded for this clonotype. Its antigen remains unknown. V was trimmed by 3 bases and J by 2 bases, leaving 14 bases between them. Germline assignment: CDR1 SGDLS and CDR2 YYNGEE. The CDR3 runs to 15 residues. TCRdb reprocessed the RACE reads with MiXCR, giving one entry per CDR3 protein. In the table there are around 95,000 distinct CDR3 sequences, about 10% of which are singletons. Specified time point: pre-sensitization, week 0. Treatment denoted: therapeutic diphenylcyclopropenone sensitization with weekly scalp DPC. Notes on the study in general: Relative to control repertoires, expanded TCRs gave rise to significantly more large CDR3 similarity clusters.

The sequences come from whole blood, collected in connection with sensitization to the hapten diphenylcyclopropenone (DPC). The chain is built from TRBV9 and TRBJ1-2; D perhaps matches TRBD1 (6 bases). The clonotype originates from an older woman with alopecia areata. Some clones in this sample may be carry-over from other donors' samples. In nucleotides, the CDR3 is TGTGCCAGCAGCGATAGTCAGACAGGAAACTATGGCTACACCTTC. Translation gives CASSDSQTGNYGYTF.